A selection of T cell receptor beta chains follows, all from one sample in a study of OX40 agonist ivuxolimab in advanced cancers. Sequencing was performed with immunoSEQ multiplex PCR; in TCRdb, only in-frame clones are kept and a portion is missing. The data show under 40,000 clones, around 83% seen once. The sequences come from CD4+ or CD8+ T cells sorted from blood, collected in a trial of the OX40 agonist ivuxolimab. The source is an adult with an advanced solid tumor such as melanoma, head and neck, liver or kidney cancer. Both conserved end residues are part of each CDR3. A D gene is named only where the DNA matches it firmly. The size entry is marked missing in some rows and otherwise reads once, few, many or a size class.

D gene: NA; clone size: NA; V gene: TRBV2; CDR3 protein: CASSPDGSYGYTF
D gene: TRBD2; clone size: NA; V gene: TRBV4-1; CDR3 protein: CASSPGTSGRAFGNEQFF
D gene: TRBD2; clone size: NA; V gene: TRBV6-1; CDR3 protein: CASTKAGGLDEQYF
D gene: NA; clone size: NA; V gene: TRBV15; CDR3 protein: CATSRDIGGAYNEQFF
D gene: TRBD1; clone size: NA; V gene: TRBV5-1; CDR3 protein: CASSPDRDEQYF
D gene: NA; clone size: NA; V gene: TRBV11-1; CDR3 protein: CASSLAGQAQETQYF
D gene: TRBD2; clone size: NA; V gene: TRBV28; CDR3 protein: CASSLAGATDTQYF
D gene: TRBD2; clone size: NA; V gene: TRBV27; CDR3 protein: CASSLAGVESYEQYF
D gene: TRBD2; clone size: NA; V gene: TRBV29-1; CDR3 protein: CSVSGDYTDTQYF
D gene: TRBD2; clone size: once; V gene: TRBV5-1; CDR3 protein: CASSLGYAGGPSYTQYF
D gene: NA; clone size: NA; V gene: TRBV7-3; CDR3 protein: CASSGSGELFF
D gene: TRBD1; clone size: NA; V gene: TRBV19; CDR3 protein: CASSIRGQGDYGYTF
D gene: NA; clone size: NA; V gene: TRBV29-1; CDR3 protein: CSVVSETQYF
D gene: NA; clone size: NA; V gene: TRBV19; CDR3 protein: CASSTQGVETQYF
D gene: TRBD1; clone size: NA; V gene: TRBV6-1; CDR3 protein: CASSLQGQATDTQYF
D gene: TRBD2; clone size: NA; V gene: TRBV5-5; CDR3 protein: CASSSGGGGTSYEQYF
D gene: TRBD1; clone size: NA; V gene: TRBV19; CDR3 protein: CASSMETGYNQPQHF
D gene: NA; clone size: once; V gene: TRBV28; CDR3 protein: CASSQPRTGLYSNQPQHF
D gene: NA; clone size: NA; V gene: TRBV5-1; CDR3 protein: CASSLIGQNTDTQYF
D gene: NA; clone size: NA; V gene: TRBV19; CDR3 protein: CASSVHTDTQYF
D gene: NA; clone size: NA; V gene: TRBV15; CDR3 protein: CATSRDRVVQHF
D gene: TRBD1; clone size: NA; V gene: TRBV19; CDR3 protein: CASSIRAGGAVRELFF
D gene: TRBD2; clone size: NA; V gene: TRBV7-3; CDR3 protein: CASSPTGTSGANTGELFF
D gene: TRBD1; clone size: NA; V gene: TRBV5-1; CDR3 protein: CASSSGQLNTGELFF
D gene: NA; clone size: NA; V gene: TRBV27; CDR3 protein: CASKDSHTYEQYF
D gene: NA; clone size: NA; V gene: TRBV18; CDR3 protein: CASSLAYTTGSGNTIYF
D gene: TRBD1; clone size: NA; V gene: TRBV14; CDR3 protein: CASSQNRGGTQYF
D gene: TRBD2; clone size: NA; V gene: TRBV28; CDR3 protein: CASSSPLAGVPDTQYF
D gene: NA; clone size: NA; V gene: TRBV2; CDR3 protein: CASSERRRINQPQHF
D gene: NA; clone size: NA; V gene: TRBV5-6; CDR3 protein: CASSLDVVRVKSYEQYF
D gene: NA; clone size: once; V gene: TRBV21-1; CDR3 protein: CASSKVLRDRGPNEQFF
D gene: TRBD2; clone size: medium-sized; V gene: TRBV15; CDR3 protein: CATSRESLAGSYNEQFF
D gene: NA; clone size: NA; V gene: TRBV4-1; CDR3 protein: CASRQATGSVLSNTEAFF
D gene: NA; clone size: NA; V gene: TRBV2; CDR3 protein: CASRISGSSGANVLTF
D gene: TRBD1; clone size: NA; V gene: TRBV5-1; CDR3 protein: CASSPSGTGGYEQYF
D gene: NA; clone size: NA; V gene: TRBV19; CDR3 protein: CASSIDPRGSYNEQFF
D gene: TRBD2; clone size: once; V gene: TRBV5-1; CDR3 protein: CASSLKGAGTGELFF
D gene: NA; clone size: NA; V gene: TRBV9; CDR3 protein: CASSLDSWNTGELFF
D gene: NA; clone size: NA; V gene: TRBV21-1; CDR3 protein: CASSEKRVRNTTDTQYF
D gene: NA; clone size: NA; V gene: TRBV6-1; CDR3 protein: CASSEFDSGELFF
D gene: NA; clone size: NA; V gene: TRBV11-2; CDR3 protein: CASSRPQRQETQYF
D gene: NA; clone size: NA; V gene: TRBV28; CDR3 protein: CASSLSGGELFF
D gene: TRBD1; clone size: NA; V gene: TRBV11-2; CDR3 protein: CASSVTGGAELFF
D gene: NA; clone size: NA; V gene: TRBV4-2; CDR3 protein: CASSSWGVALHF
D gene: TRBD1; clone size: NA; V gene: TRBV7-9; CDR3 protein: CASSSSAGTGGNYGYTF
D gene: NA; clone size: NA; V gene: TRBV5-4; CDR3 protein: CASSLGQSNTGELFF
D gene: NA; clone size: NA; V gene: TRBV6-5; CDR3 protein: CASMRGYHGKLFF
D gene: NA; clone size: NA; V gene: TRBV6-5; CDR3 protein: CASSYLANYGYTF
D gene: NA; clone size: NA; V gene: TRBV11-2; CDR3 protein: CASSLEVRGTDTQYF
D gene: NA; clone size: NA; V gene: TRBV19; CDR3 protein: CASRTAGPSYEQYF
D gene: NA; clone size: NA; V gene: TRBV2; CDR3 protein: CASSRTNIYEQYF
D gene: TRBD2; clone size: NA; V gene: TRBV9; CDR3 protein: CASSVGLAGRNEQFF
D gene: NA; clone size: NA; V gene: TRBV5-1; CDR3 protein: CASRVYGDGTYEQYF
D gene: NA; clone size: NA; V gene: TRBV5-1; CDR3 protein: CASSLLGRQGDGYTF
D gene: NA; clone size: NA; V gene: TRBV6-5; CDR3 protein: CASGTARGALSEAFF
D gene: NA; clone size: NA; V gene: TRBV11-2; CDR3 protein: CASSLQVGGGVYNEQFF
D gene: NA; clone size: NA; V gene: TRBV11-3; CDR3 protein: CASSLGGWDTEDNEQFF
D gene: TRBD2; clone size: NA; V gene: TRBV5-6; CDR3 protein: CASSLPQRGNEQFF
D gene: TRBD1; clone size: NA; V gene: TRBV19; CDR3 protein: CASSAMDRGANQPQHF